The rows below give T cell receptor beta chains drawn from one sample of a study of lymphopenia after photon versus proton radiotherapy. Only in-frame clones appear in the TCRdb table, and some are missing; sequencing was by immunoSEQ multiplex PCR. The data show some 4,700 clones, with around 70% seen just once and roughly 50% held by the top ten. This specimen was peripheral blood, taken from a patient treated with proton-based radiotherapy. Receptors originate from a man older than 75 with esophageal cancer. Both conserved end residues are part of each CDR3. Each record gives: V gene, D gene, clone size, J gene, CDR3 DNA, CDR3 protein. D genes are given only for firm matches. Some rows mark clone size as missing; the rest say once, few, many or name a class of expanded clone.

v_call: TRBV5-1; d_call: TRBD1; clone_size: -; j_call: TRBJ2-3; cdr3_nt: TGCGCCAGCAGCTCCGACAGGGCTTCTAGCACAGATACGCAGTATTTT; cdr3_aa: CASSSDRASSTDTQYF
v_call: TRBV28; d_call: -; clone_size: -; j_call: TRBJ2-6; cdr3_nt: TGTGCCAGCATGGCTGGGGCCAACGTCCTGACTTTC; cdr3_aa: CASMAGANVLTF
v_call: TRBV30; d_call: TRBD1; clone_size: -; j_call: TRBJ2-1; cdr3_nt: TGTGCCTGGAGTACCGACAGGGTTGGGTTCTTC; cdr3_aa: CAWSTDRVGFF
v_call: TRBV4-2; d_call: TRBD2; clone_size: -; j_call: TRBJ2-5; cdr3_nt: TGTGCCAGCAGCCAAGCCCCCTCTAGCGGGGGGGGTGGAGAGACCCAGTACTTC; cdr3_aa: CASSQAPSSGGGGETQYF
v_call: TRBV12-1; d_call: -; clone_size: -; j_call: TRBJ2-3; cdr3_nt: TGTGCCAGCAGCTTTAACAGGGCCCCCTGGTTAGACACAGATACGCAGTATTTT; cdr3_aa: CASSFNRAPWLDTDTQYF
v_call: TRBV27; d_call: TRBD1; clone_size: -; j_call: TRBJ2-7; cdr3_nt: TGTGCCAGCAGTTTTCGGGACAGGGAGCGCGAGCAGTACTTC; cdr3_aa: CASSFRDREREQYF
v_call: TRBV7-2; d_call: -; clone_size: medium-sized; j_call: TRBJ1-2; cdr3_nt: TGTGCCAGCAGCTTAGGGGGGGCCTATGGCTACACCTTC; cdr3_aa: CASSLGGAYGYTF
v_call: TRBV5-4; d_call: TRBD1; clone_size: medium-sized; j_call: TRBJ2-5; cdr3_nt: TGTGCCAGCAGCCCCGACAGGGACCAAGAGACCCAGTACTTC; cdr3_aa: CASSPDRDQETQYF
v_call: TRBV7-2; d_call: -; clone_size: once; j_call: TRBJ1-4; cdr3_nt: TGTGCCAGCAGCTTAGGGGGGTTTAATGAAAAACTGTTTTTT; cdr3_aa: CASSLGGFNEKLFF
v_call: TRBV7-6; d_call: -; clone_size: once; j_call: TRBJ1-4; cdr3_nt: TGTGCCAGCAGCTTAGTAGGGGACCCCAGCCGCGAAAAACTGTTTTTT; cdr3_aa: CASSLVGDPSREKLFF
v_call: TRBV7-2; d_call: TRBD2; clone_size: -; j_call: TRBJ2-1; cdr3_nt: TGTGCCAGCAGCTGGGGAGGGACTAGCGGGACAGGTGAGCAGTTCTTC; cdr3_aa: CASSWGGTSGTGEQFF
v_call: TRBV18; d_call: TRBD1; clone_size: -; j_call: TRBJ2-5; cdr3_nt: TGTGCCAGCTCACCACGCCCCCCAGACAGGGGACAAGAGACCCAGTACTTC; cdr3_aa: CASSPRPPDRGQETQYF
v_call: TRBV5-8; d_call: -; clone_size: -; j_call: TRBJ2-3; cdr3_nt: TGTGCCAGCAGCTCCGGGGAGCACACAGATACGCAGTATTTT; cdr3_aa: CASSSGEHTDTQYF
v_call: TRBV7-8; d_call: -; clone_size: -; j_call: TRBJ2-5; cdr3_nt: TGTGCCAGCAGCCCAGGAGTGGGTCCGGGTGAGGAGACCCAGTACTTC; cdr3_aa: CASSPGVGPGEETQYF
v_call: TRBV11-3; d_call: TRBD1; clone_size: -; j_call: TRBJ1-6; cdr3_nt: TGTGCCAGCAGCTTAGGACAGGGCGCTAATTCACCCCTCCACTTT; cdr3_aa: CASSLGQGANSPLHF
v_call: TRBV6-1; d_call: -; clone_size: few; j_call: TRBJ2-1; cdr3_nt: TGTGCCAGCAGTGAAGCTCCGGGGAGCTCCTACAATGAGCAGTTCTTC; cdr3_aa: CASSEAPGSSYNEQFF
v_call: TRBV30; d_call: -; clone_size: few; j_call: TRBJ1-5; cdr3_nt: TGTGCCGGGGGTGACGATAGCAATCAGCCCCAGCATTTT; cdr3_aa: CAGGDDSNQPQHF
v_call: TRBV7-2; d_call: -; clone_size: -; j_call: TRBJ2-7; cdr3_nt: TGTGCCAGCAGCTTACCTGGGGTAGGTGAGCAGTACTTC; cdr3_aa: CASSLPGVGEQYF
v_call: TRBV6-6; d_call: -; clone_size: -; j_call: TRBJ2-7; cdr3_nt: TGTGCCAGCAGCGTAGCTCTCGGGATTACCTACGAGCAGTACTTC; cdr3_aa: CASSVALGITYEQYF
v_call: TRBV6-5; d_call: TRBD1; clone_size: -; j_call: TRBJ2-7; cdr3_nt: TGTGCCAGCAGTTACTCCGGGACAGGGCTCTACGAGCAGTACTTC; cdr3_aa: CASSYSGTGLYEQYF